This TCR beta chain was captured by sequencing in a study of blood T cell repertoires in COVID-19. On the study more broadly: The United States, Italy and Spain provided the acute and convalescent COVID-19 samples.

The germline gives CDR1 MNHEY, CDR2 SVGAGI. This CDR3 spans 11 amino acids. V shed 8 bases and J shed 3 bases, with 8 bases lying between them. Assay used: immunoSEQ multiplex PCR; TCRdb lists only in-frame clones, some missing. The sample yields around 290,000 clones, around 89% seen once. The specimen sequenced was peripheral blood. The V call is TRBV6-5, the J call TRBJ2-7; D remains unclear. This clonotype was sampled from a man aged 40-49 years with acute or convalescent COVID-19. The CDR3 DNA reads as TGTGCCAGCGTTTTCCTCTACGAGCAGTACTTC. Amino acid sequence: CASVFLYEQYF.